This T cell receptor beta chain derives from a study of T cell responses to AZD1222 COVID-19 vaccine. Worth noting for this clone: Its antigen is still unknown.

Using immunoSEQ multiplex PCR, the repertoire was profiled, and TCRdb retains in-frame clones only, with some absent. The sample has more than 100,000 clones; over 75% are singletons. Points from the study as a whole: Sampling that yielded the repertoires occurred only after the peak T cell response. Two AZD1222 administrations were followed by greater Spike-specific TCR breadth and depth. Donors were mostly white British, more females; clonal diversity possibly underestimated. Among those given AZD1222, only five or six were seropositive at baseline.

Germline loops: CDR1 ENHRY, CDR2 SYGVKD. The CDR3 sequence is 14 residues long. The V end lost 2 bases, the J end lost 3 bases, and 11 bases lay between the germline ends. The chain employs TRBV10-3 and TRBJ2-7; D unresolved. This receptor was obtained from an adult in good health. The sequences come from peripheral blood, collected on day 0 of AZD1222 vaccination. The CDR3 DNA follows: TGTGCCATCAGTGAGGCTCCACCTAACTACGAGCAGTACTTC. This sequence encodes CAISEAPPNYEQYF.